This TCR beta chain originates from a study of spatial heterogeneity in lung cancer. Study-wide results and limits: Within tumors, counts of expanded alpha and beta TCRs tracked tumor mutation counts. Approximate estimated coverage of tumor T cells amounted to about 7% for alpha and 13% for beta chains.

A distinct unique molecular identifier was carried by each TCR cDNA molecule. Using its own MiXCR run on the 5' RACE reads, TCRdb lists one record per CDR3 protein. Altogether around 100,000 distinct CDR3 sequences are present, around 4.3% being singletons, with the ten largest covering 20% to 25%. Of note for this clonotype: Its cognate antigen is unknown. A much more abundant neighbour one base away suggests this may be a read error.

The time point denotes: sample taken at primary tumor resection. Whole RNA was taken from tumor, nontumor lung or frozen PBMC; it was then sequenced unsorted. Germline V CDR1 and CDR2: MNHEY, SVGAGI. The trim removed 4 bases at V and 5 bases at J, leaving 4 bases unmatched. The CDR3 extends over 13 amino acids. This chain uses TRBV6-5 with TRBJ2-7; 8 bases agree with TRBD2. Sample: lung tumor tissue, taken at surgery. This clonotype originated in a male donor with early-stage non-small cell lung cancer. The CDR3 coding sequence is TGTGCCAGCAGTTCGGGGGGGGGCCACGAGCAGTACTTC. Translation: CASSSGGGHEQYF.